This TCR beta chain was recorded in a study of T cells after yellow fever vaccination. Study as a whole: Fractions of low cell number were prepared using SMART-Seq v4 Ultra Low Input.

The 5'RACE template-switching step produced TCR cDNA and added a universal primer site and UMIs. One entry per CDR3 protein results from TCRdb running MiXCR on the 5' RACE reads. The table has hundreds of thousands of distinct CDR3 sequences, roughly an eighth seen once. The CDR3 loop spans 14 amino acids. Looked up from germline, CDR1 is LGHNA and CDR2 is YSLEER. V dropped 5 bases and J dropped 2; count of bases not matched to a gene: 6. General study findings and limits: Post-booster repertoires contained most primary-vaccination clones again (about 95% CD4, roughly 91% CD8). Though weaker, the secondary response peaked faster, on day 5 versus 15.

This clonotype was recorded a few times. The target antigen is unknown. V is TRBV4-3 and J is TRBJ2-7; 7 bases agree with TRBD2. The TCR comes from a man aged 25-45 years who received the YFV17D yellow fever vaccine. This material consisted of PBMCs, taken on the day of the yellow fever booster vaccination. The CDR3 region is CASSNIGTTYEQYF. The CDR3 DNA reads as TGCGCCAGCAGCAACATCGGGACTACCTACGAGCAGTACTTC.